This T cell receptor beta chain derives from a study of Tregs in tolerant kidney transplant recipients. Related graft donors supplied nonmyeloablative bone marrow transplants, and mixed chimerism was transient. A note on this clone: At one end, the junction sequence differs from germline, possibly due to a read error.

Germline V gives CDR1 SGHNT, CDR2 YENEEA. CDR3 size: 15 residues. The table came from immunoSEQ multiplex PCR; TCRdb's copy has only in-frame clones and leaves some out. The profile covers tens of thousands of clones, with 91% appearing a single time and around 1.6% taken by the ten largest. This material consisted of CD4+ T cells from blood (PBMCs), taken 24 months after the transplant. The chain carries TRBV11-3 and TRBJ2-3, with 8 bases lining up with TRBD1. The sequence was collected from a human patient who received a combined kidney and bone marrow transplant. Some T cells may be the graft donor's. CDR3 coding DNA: TGTGCCAGCAGTTTAGGACAGGGAGGCACAGATACGCAGTATTTT. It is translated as CASSLGQGGTDTQYF.